The present T cell receptor (beta chain) was sequenced within a study of blood T cell repertoires in COVID-19. Looking at the study overall: Resolution of symptoms, clearance, or two negative PCRs was present in recovered Cohort 3 donors.

The study recruited people aged roughly 18 to 95 years across approximately 24 US areas. Assignment of participants to cohorts was predicated upon participant-reported clinical history. Original methodology: Amplification from reference gene primers served as the basis for estimated nucleated cell counts. The protocol was immunoSEQ multiplex PCR, while the TCRdb copy is restricted to in-frame clones and leaves out a portion. V, J and clone size are taken as reported in that table, and D and trimming were inferred from the DNA itself. The repertoire includes fewer than 200,000 clones, about 88% of them detected once, and around 23% sits in the top ten. This receptor was identified in a woman aged 40 to 50 in a cohort exposed to, infected with or recovered from COVID-19 (not recorded which). The sample consisted of PBMCs or T cells enriched from blood (not recorded which).

The CDR3 DNA is TGTGCCAGCAGCCAAGATCTTTCTGACTATGGCTACACCTTC. Its protein product is CASSQDLSDYGYTF. This sequence joins TRBV3-1 (or the pseudogene TRBV3-2) and TRBJ1-2, with D hard to call. V was clipped by 0 bases and J by 3 bases, with 8 bases between them. The CDR3 contains 14 residues. Germline CDR1 is LGHDT and CDR2 is YNNKEL (reference sequence).